This is a list of T cell receptor beta chains from one sample in a study of OX40 agonist ivuxolimab in advanced cancers. Assay used: immunoSEQ multiplex PCR; TCRdb lists only in-frame clones, some missing. The sample holds 28,000 or so clones, 75% to 85% seen once. This specimen was CD4+ or CD8+ T cells sorted from blood, taken in a trial of the OX40 agonist ivuxolimab. These receptors were collected from an adult with an advanced solid tumor such as melanoma, head and neck, liver or kidney cancer. The CDR3 runs from the conserved cysteine through the conserved F or W. The order of the fields is V gene, D gene, clone size, J gene, CDR3 protein, CDR3 DNA. The D gene is left open where the match is weak. For some rows the clone size is stated as once, few or many, or as a class when expanded; others skip it.

TRBV7-2	TRBD1	-	TRBJ2-7	CASSLTGLNEQYF	TGTGCCAGCAGCCTGACAGGGTTGAACGAGCAGTACTTC
TRBV10-2	-	-	TRBJ1-1	CASTNGDTEAFF	TGCGCCAGCACCAACGGGGACACTGAAGCTTTCTTT
TRBV9	-	-	TRBJ2-7	CASSVGPQGSYEQYF	TGTGCCAGCAGCGTAGGCCCGCAGGGGAGCTACGAGCAGTACTTC
TRBV7-9	TRBD2	few	TRBJ2-7	CASSGTSGVLYEQYF	TGTGCCAGCAGCGGGACTAGCGGAGTACTCTACGAGCAGTACTTC
TRBV13	-	-	TRBJ2-3	CASSPSTDTQYF	TGTGCCAGCAGCCCCTCAACAGATACGCAGTATTTT
TRBV5-6	-	many	TRBJ1-2	CASSLGAMSGRNGYTF	TGTGCCAGCAGCTTGGGAGCTATGTCGGGCAGGAATGGCTACACCTTC
TRBV6-5	-	-	TRBJ2-7	CASSSLPYEQYF	TGTGCCAGCAGTTCATTACCCTACGAGCAGTACTTC
TRBV25-1	-	-	TRBJ2-2	CASSDIANTGELFF	TGTGCCAGCAGTGACATCGCGAACACCGGGGAGCTGTTTTTT
TRBV6-1	-	-	TRBJ1-5	CASSEWIHQPQHF	TGTGCCAGCAGTGAATGGATCCATCAGCCCCAGCATTTT
TRBV5-1	TRBD1	-	TRBJ2-7	CASSGQGSEQYF	TGCGCCAGCAGTGGACAGGGGTCCGAGCAGTACTTC
TRBV29-1	-	-	TRBJ2-1	CSGLSGSSYNEQFF	TGCAGCGGACTTTCGGGATCCTCCTACAATGAGCAGTTCTTC
TRBV7-9	TRBD1	-	TRBJ2-7	CASSLGQGAVYEQYF	TGTGCCAGCAGCTTAGGTCAGGGGGCGGTTTACGAGCAGTACTTC
TRBV19	-	-	TRBJ2-5	CASSVLGQQETQYF	TGTGCCAGTAGTGTTTTGGGACAACAAGAGACCCAGTACTTC
TRBV4-1	-	-	TRBJ1-1	CASSHGTHADGSEAFF	TGCGCCAGCAGCCATGGTACCCACGCGGACGGATCGGAAGCTTTCTTT
TRBV6-1	-	few	TRBJ1-1	CASTPLEGVTEAFF	TGTGCCAGCACCCCCCTCGAAGGGGTAACTGAAGCTTTCTTT
TRBV4-1	-	-	TRBJ2-2	CASGYGRLDGNTGELFF	TGCGCCAGCGGCTACGGACGGCTCGATGGGAACACCGGGGAGCTGTTTTTT
TRBV9	TRBD2	once	TRBJ2-1	CASSVEGRQLAGIGYEQFF	TGTGCCAGCAGCGTAGAGGGCCGCCAACTAGCGGGAATAGGATATGAGCAGTTCTTC
TRBV2	TRBD2	-	TRBJ2-3	CASTLAGGWADTQYF	TGTGCCAGCACTCTAGCGGGGGGTTGGGCAGATACGCAGTATTTT
TRBV7-3	TRBD1	-	TRBJ1-1	CASSSRGGQTNTEAFF	TGTGCCAGCAGCTCTCGGGGGGGACAGACGAACACTGAAGCTTTCTTT
TRBV6-4	-	-	TRBJ2-3	CASSDGFTQYF	TGTGCCAGCAGTGACGGGTTCACGCAGTATTTT
TRBV7-3	TRBD1	few	TRBJ1-6	CASSTHDREGSNSPLHF	TGTGCCAGCAGCACCCATGACAGGGAGGGAAGTAATTCACCCCTCCACTTT
TRBV28	-	-	TRBJ2-1	CASSPYNEQFF	TGTGCCAGCAGTCCCTACAATGAGCAGTTCTTC
TRBV21-1	-	-	TRBJ2-4	CASSMQAGKAKNIQYF	TGTGCCAGCAGCATGCAGGCGGGTAAAGCCAAAAACATTCAGTACTTC